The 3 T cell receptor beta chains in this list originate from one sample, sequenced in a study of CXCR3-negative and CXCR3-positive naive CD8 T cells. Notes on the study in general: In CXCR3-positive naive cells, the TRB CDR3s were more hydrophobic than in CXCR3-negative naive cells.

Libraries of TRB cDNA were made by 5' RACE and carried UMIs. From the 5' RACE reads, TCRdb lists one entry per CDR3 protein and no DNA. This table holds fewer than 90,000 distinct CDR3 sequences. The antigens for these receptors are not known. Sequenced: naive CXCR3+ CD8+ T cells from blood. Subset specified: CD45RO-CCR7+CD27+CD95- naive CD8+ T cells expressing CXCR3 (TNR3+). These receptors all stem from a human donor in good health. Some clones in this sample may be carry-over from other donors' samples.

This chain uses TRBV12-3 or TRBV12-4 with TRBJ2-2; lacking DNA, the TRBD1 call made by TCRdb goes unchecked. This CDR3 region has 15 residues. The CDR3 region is CASSSGTGETGELFF.

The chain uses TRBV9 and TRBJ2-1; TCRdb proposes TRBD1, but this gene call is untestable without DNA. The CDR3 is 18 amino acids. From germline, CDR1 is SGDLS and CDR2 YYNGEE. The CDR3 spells CASSGSGGGSLSYNEQFF.

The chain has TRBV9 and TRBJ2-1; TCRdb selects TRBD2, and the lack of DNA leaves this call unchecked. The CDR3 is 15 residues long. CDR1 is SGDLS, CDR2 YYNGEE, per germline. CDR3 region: CASSVEWGGDNEQFF.